Each of the 26 T cell receptor beta chains below was sequenced from the same sample in a study of a mutant IDH1 vaccine in newly diagnosed glioma. No antigen has been assigned to these receptors. Time point given: week 5, during vaccination. Doses consisted of 300 ug of mutant IDH1 20-mer peptide each, paired with topical imiquimod. Repertoires were generated with immunoSEQ multiplex PCR, while TCRdb's copy carries only in-frame clones and drops some. The top ten clones hold about 3.1% of a sample with over 25,000 clones, around 90% of them seen once. This specimen was peripheral blood mononuclear cells (PBMCs), taken from a glioma patient whose treatment included an IDH1 peptide vaccine. Source of these receptors: a woman in her thirties or forties with glioma. Some clones in this sample may be carry-over from other donors' samples.

The chain links TRBV25-1 to TRBJ2-1; D is uncertain. Looked up from germline, CDR1 is MGHDK and CDR2 is SYGVNS. The CDR3 has 14 amino acids. V lost 9 bases to trimming and J lost 8 bases, with 20 bases between them. Here the CDR3 reads CARFPNMVVHEQFF. The CDR3 DNA sequence: TGTGCCAGATTCCCCAACATGGTGGTCCATGAGCAGTTCTTC. Filled out from reference TRBV25-1 and TRBJ2-1, the complete variable domain reads EADIYQTPRYLVIGTGKKITLECSQTMGHDKMYWYQQDPGMELHLIHYSYGVNSTEKGDLSSESTVSRIRTEHFPLTLESARPSHTSQYLCARFPNMVVHEQFFGPGTRLTVL.

The V call is TRBV5-1, the J call TRBJ2-1; D gene ambiguous. Germline CDR1 is SGHRS and CDR2 is YFSETQ. The CDR3 runs 13 residues. Deletions cut 4 bases from V and 9 bases from J, with 14 bases between. The CDR3 region is CASSPLTDTEQFF. In DNA form, the CDR3 reads TGCGCCAGCAGCCCCTTAACCGATACTGAGCAGTTCTTC.

This rearrangement joins TRBV28 to TRBJ1-4; no definite D call. Trimming cost V 6 bases and J 0 bases, with 8 bases left between them. CDR1 is MDHEN and CDR2 is SYDVKM in the germline V gene. The CDR3 consists of 14 residues. As DNA, the CDR3 is TGTGCCAGCAGAGAACTTGCAACTAATGAAAAACTGTTTTTT. This translates into CASRELATNEKLFF.

This chain links TRBV5-1 with TRBJ2-7; 10 bases match TRBD2. CDR1 is SGHRS and CDR2 is YFSETQ in the germline V gene. The CDR3 runs 16 residues. V lost 0 bases to trimming and J lost 4 bases; unmatched junction nucleotides: 7. The CDR3 protein is CASSLASGRVGYEQYF. CDR3 coding DNA: TGCGCCAGCAGCTTGGCCAGCGGGAGGGTTGGGTACGAGCAGTACTTC.

The rearrangement links TRBV2 to TRBJ2-5; tentatively, D is TRBD1 (6 bases). V lost 7 bases, J lost 5 bases, and 29 bases lay in between. The germline V gene encodes CDR1 SNHLY and CDR2 FYNNEI. CDR3 length equals 18 residues. The CDR3 sequence: CASIEGGTTGQALETQYF. CDR3 nucleotides: TGTGCCAGCATCGAAGGGGGAACTACAGGGCAGGCTCTGGAGACCCAGTACTTC.

This chain connects TRBV29-1 to TRBJ2-7; 9 nucleotides agree with TRBD2. The germline V gene has CDR1 SQVTM and CDR2 ANQGSEA. The V segment lost 6 bases and the J segment 1 base; nucleotides outside the gene matches: 4. The CDR3 has 13 residues. The CDR3 reads CSVLAGASYEQYF. The CDR3 coding sequence is TGCAGCGTCTTAGCGGGGGCTTCCTACGAGCAGTACTTC.

The count of this clone is one. The rearrangement links TRBV9 to TRBJ1-1; D unresolved. The CDR3 contains 13 residues. The germline V and J ends were trimmed by 3 bases and 1 base, with 7 bases remaining between them. Looked up from germline, CDR1 is SGDLS and CDR2 is YYNGEE. The CDR3 loop reads CASSAFSNTEAFF. The CDR3 DNA sequence: TGTGCCAGCAGCGCCTTCTCGAACACTGAAGCTTTCTTT.

The genes are TRBV9 and TRBJ2-3; TRBD2 agrees at 12 bases. This CDR3 is 15 amino acids long. Germline V gene data show CDR1 as SGDLS and CDR2 as YYNGEE. Germline trimming cut 4 bases from V and 4 bases from J; bases unmatched to any gene: 4. In nucleotides, the CDR3 is TGTGCCAGCAGCCTACTAGCGGGGGGTCCAGATACGCAGTATTTT. This gives the protein CASSLLAGGPDTQYF.

The chain joins TRBV19 to TRBJ1-4; D ambiguous. The CDR3 has 13 residues. Per the germline V gene, CDR1 is LNHDA and CDR2 is SQIVND (reference sequence). V was clipped by 4 bases and J by 5 bases, with 8 bases between them. CDR3: CASSRQSNEKLFF. The CDR3 nucleotides read TGTGCCAGTAGTAGGCAGAGCAATGAAAAACTGTTTTTT. The variable domain in full, completed from reference TRBV19 and TRBJ1-4, reads DGGITQSPKYLFRKEGQNVTLSCEQNLNHDAMYWYRQDPGQGLRLIYYSQIVNDFQKGDIAEGYSVSREKKESFPLTVTSAQKNPTAFYLCASSRQSNEKLFFGSGTQLSVL.

DNA for the CDR3: TGTGCCAGCTCACAGCAGACTCAAGAGACCCAGTACTTC. It codes for CASSQQTQETQYF. The genes are TRBV18 and TRBJ2-5; D remains ambiguous. Germline-derived CDR1 and CDR2 are KGHSH and LQKENI. Trimming removed 4 bases at V and 2 bases at J, with 8 bases between. The CDR3 loop spans 13 amino acids.

The J gene is TRBJ1-3, the V gene TRBV6-5; D is ambiguous. V shed 4 bases and J shed 0 bases, with 4 bases lying between them. The germline V gene has CDR1 MNHEY and CDR2 SVGAGI. The CDR3 runs to 13 residues. The CDR3, as DNA: TGTGCCAGCAGTTCGTACTCTGGAAACACCATATATTTT. The encoded protein is CASSSYSGNTIYF.

As DNA, the CDR3 is TGTGCCAGCAGCTTCTTAGCCGGGGAGCAGTTCTTC. This encodes CASSFLAGEQFF. V and J are TRBV11-3 and TRBJ2-1; D uncertain. The CDR3 runs to 12 residues. Trimming stripped 3 bases from V and 10 bases from J, with 10 bases between. CDR1 and CDR2 (germline): SGHNT, YENEEA. Based on the CDR3 plus reference TRBV11-3 and TRBJ2-1, the full variable domain is EAGVVQSPRYKIIEKKQPVAFWCNPISGHNTLYWYLQNLGQGPELLIRYENEEAVDDSQLPKDRFSAERLKGVDSTLKIQPAELGDSAVYLCASSFLAGEQFFGPGTRLTVL.

The rearrangement joins TRBV29-1 to TRBJ1-1, with TRBD1 matching 7 bases. After removal of 0 bases from V and 7 bases from J, the junction contained 8 bases not matched to a gene. CDR1 is SQVTM, CDR2 ANQGSEA, per germline. This CDR3 region has 14 residues. The CDR3 reads CSVEDQRQGIEAFF. In DNA, the CDR3 is TGCAGCGTTGAAGATCAGAGACAGGGTATTGAAGCTTTCTTT.

This clone has more than one count but fewer than ten. This chain's CDR3 is CASSKDRVGYTF. CDR3 coding DNA: TGTGCCAGCAGCAAGGACAGGGTGGGCTACACCTTC. The chain carries TRBV7-9 and TRBJ1-2, with 8 bases matching TRBD1. Germline CDR1 is SEHNR and CDR2 is FQNEAQ (reference sequence). V trimming: 5 bases; J trimming: 8 bases; junction bases outside the gene matches: 4. The CDR3 totals 12 residues.

DNA for the CDR3: TGTGCCAGCTCACCCTCGGGGTCTCCCCTAGGCTACACCTTC. This sequence encodes CASSPSGSPLGYTF. This sequence joins TRBV18 and TRBJ1-2, with D hard to call. The germline V gene has CDR1 KGHSH and CDR2 LQKENI. V lost 3 bases and J 8 bases, leaving 16 bases between the germline ends. The CDR3 length is 14 residues. The variable domain in full, completed from reference TRBV18 and TRBJ1-2, reads NAGVMQNPRHLVRRRGQEARLRCSPMKGHSHVYWYRQLPEEGLKFMVYLQKENIIDESGMPKERFSAEFPKEGPSILRIQQVVRGDSAAYFCASSPSGSPLGYTFGSGTRLTVV.

The chain uses TRBV7-3 and TRBJ1-2; D might be TRBD1 (5 bases). CDR1 and CDR2 (germline): SGHTA, FQGTGA. This CDR3 contains 15 residues. V dropped 1 base and J dropped 4 bases, with 13 bases sitting between them. For the CDR3, the DNA is TGTGCCAGCAGCTTAAATGGGGGGGGTGGCTATGGCTACACCTTC. The encoded protein is CASSLNGGGGYGYTF.

The gene calls are TRBV2 and TRBJ2-3, with D perhaps matching TRBD1 or TRBD2 (6 bases each). V lost 5 bases to trimming and J lost 2 bases, with 14 bases between them. The CDR3 is made up of 15 amino acids. Germline CDR1 reads SNHLY; CDR2 reads FYNNEI. The DNA of the CDR3 is TGTGCCAGCAGTTTGGGACGGGGGCCCACAGATACGCAGTATTTT. Amino acids: CASSLGRGPTDTQYF.

The V and J genes are TRBV7-2 and TRBJ2-1; 12 bases are a match to TRBD2. This CDR3 is 15 amino acids long. V was pared by 3 bases and J by 9 bases, with 6 bases of the junction left unmatched. Per the germline V gene, CDR1 is SGHTA and CDR2 is FQGNSA. In DNA form, the CDR3 reads TGTGCCAGCAGCTTCATGACTAGCGGGAGCGGTGAGCAGTTCTTC. Amino acid sequence: CASSFMTSGSGEQFF.

The rearrangement links TRBV28 to TRBJ1-1; TRBD1 matches 7 bases. There are 14 residues in the CDR3. CDR1 MDHEN and CDR2 SYDVKM come from the germline V gene. Trimming at V came to 3 bases and at J to 2 bases, leaving 3 bases not matched to a gene. The CDR3 bases are TGTGCCAGCAGTTTGGGACAGTCCAACACTGAAGCTTTCTTT. Residues: CASSLGQSNTEAFF.

CDR3 in DNA: TGTGCCAGCAGCGTAGGAGTGGGGCCCACAGATACGCAGTATTTT. The encoded protein is CASSVGVGPTDTQYF. The rearrangement joins TRBV9 to TRBJ2-3, with D perhaps matching TRBD1 (5 bases). Trimming cost V 0 bases and J 2 bases, with 10 bases left between them. CDR3 length: 15 residues. Germline V gene sequence: CDR1 SGDLS, CDR2 YYNGEE.

This chain links TRBV11-2 with TRBJ2-2; TRBD1 aligns across 9 bases. Per germline, CDR1 SGHAT and CDR2 FQNNGV. This CDR3 is 15 amino acids long. The V segment lost 5 bases and the J segment 5 bases; nucleotides outside the gene matches: 6. The CDR3 sequence: CASSPQGARTGELFF. CDR3 coding DNA: TGTGCCAGCAGCCCACAGGGGGCGCGAACCGGGGAGCTGTTTTTT.

V and J are TRBV4-1 and TRBJ1-2; TRBD1 is a possible D gene (6 bases). In germline, CDR1 is MGHRA, CDR2 YSYEKL. Deletions cut 0 bases from V and 8 bases from J, with 19 bases between. This CDR3 is built from 16 residues. In DNA, the CDR3 is TGCGCCAGCAGCCAAGATCCTCTCGGACAGTCCAACGGCTACACCTTC. Translated, it gives CASSQDPLGQSNGYTF.

V and J are TRBV28 and TRBJ2-7, with TRBD1 identical over 9 bases. The CDR3 sequence is 16 residues long. CDR1 MDHEN and CDR2 SYDVKM come from the germline V gene. The junction had 9 bases not matched to a gene; V was cut back by 6 bases and J by 0 bases. The CDR3 protein is CASRNPGQGASYEQYF. Written as DNA, the CDR3 is TGTGCCAGCAGAAATCCGGGACAGGGCGCCTCCTACGAGCAGTACTTC.

V and J are TRBV2 and TRBJ2-2; 12 bases agree with TRBD2. The CDR3 totals 16 residues. Trimming removed 5 bases from V and 5 bases from J; junction bases left unmatched: 6. Germline lookup yields CDR1 SNHLY and CDR2 FYNNEI. CDR3 in DNA: TGTGCCAGCAGTTCTAGCGGGGGGGCCCGAACCGGGGAGCTGTTTTTT. It translates to CASSSSGGARTGELFF. The full variable domain, rest sourced from reference TRBV2 and TRBJ2-2, is EPEVTQTPSHQVTQMGQEVILRCVPISNHLYFYWYRQILGQKVEFLVSFYNNEISEKSEIFDDQFSVERPDGSNFTLKIRSTKLEDSAMYFCASSSSGGARTGELFFGEGSRLTVL.

A single count supports this clone. This chain's CDR3 is CASTQGETQYF. The CDR3 DNA reads as TGTGCCAGCACCCAGGGAGAGACCCAGTACTTC. The chain carries TRBV27 and TRBJ2-5, with D tentatively TRBD1 (5 bases). Trimming took 7 bases from V and 4 from J, leaving 7 bases between them. From germline, CDR1 is MNHEY and CDR2 SMNVEV (reference sequence). The CDR3 covers 11 residues.

The chain links TRBV5-1 to TRBJ1-4, with 7 bases aligning to TRBD1. This CDR3 has 16 residues. The ends lost 0 bases at V and 7 bases at J; junction bases unmatched: 9. The V gene's germline CDR1 is SGHRS and CDR2 YFSETQ. This CDR3 is CASSLAGDREGEKLFF. CDR3 coding DNA: TGCGCCAGCAGCTTGGCCGGCGACAGGGAGGGTGAAAAACTGTTTTTT. The full variable domain, rest sourced from reference TRBV5-1 and TRBJ1-4, is KAGVTQTPRYLIKTRGQQVTLSCSPISGHRSVSWYQQTPGQGLQFLFEYFSETQRNKGNFPGRFSGRQFSNSRSEMNVSTLELGDSALYLCASSLAGDREGEKLFFGSGTQLSVL.